One and the same sample provided the 19 T cell receptor beta chains below, sequenced in a study of blood T cell repertoires in COVID-19 (dated by TCRdb to about 2020). Library method: the immunoSEQ multiplex PCR assay. TCRdb retrieved this table from immuneACCESS and kept in-frame rearrangements only. Not all clones are present; in checked studies, unresolved V genes account for under half, and no reason is known for the remainder. This sample has 200,000 to 250,000 clones in its table, and more than 70% of those were observed once. The top ten constitute about 6% of the sample. The sample consisted of peripheral blood. The receptors were sampled from an elderly woman with COVID-19, enrolled during active disease.

This clone appeared a single time. The rearrangement uses TRBV5-1 and TRBJ1-5, with a tentative D call TRBD1 (6 bases). Germline-derived CDR1 and CDR2 are SGHRS and YFSETQ. Trimming removed 3 bases at V and 5 bases at J, with 9 bases between. The CDR3 loop spans 13 amino acids. The CDR3 is CASSWTADQPQHF. The CDR3 DNA follows: TGCGCCAGCAGCTGGACAGCGGATCAGCCCCAGCATTTT.

This clone was recorded only once. This chain connects TRBV6-5 to TRBJ2-7; 7 nucleotides match TRBD1. The germline V gene has CDR1 MNHEY and CDR2 SVGAGI. The CDR3 covers 12 residues. V was clipped by 8 bases and J by 3 bases; unmatched bases: 4. The CDR3 DNA is TGTGCCAGCGGCAGACAGGGCTACGAGCAGTACTTC. It yields the protein CASGRQGYEQYF.

The V call is TRBV28, the J call TRBJ2-5, with 7 bases aligning to TRBD1. Germline CDR1 is MDHEN and CDR2 is SYDVKM. The CDR3 runs to 15 residues. J was trimmed by 1 base and V by 5 bases; bases with no gene match: 7. The CDR3 nucleotides are TGTGCCAGCAGTGTCGGGACAGCTCCCCAAGAGACCCAGTACTTC. Its translation: CASSVGTAPQETQYF.

The chain joins TRBV18 to TRBJ1-5; no clear D. This CDR3 is 16 amino acids long. V was trimmed by 1 base and J by 1 base, leaving 11 bases between them. Germline loops: CDR1 KGHSH, CDR2 LQKENI. The CDR3 spells CASSPQGAGSNQPQHF. CDR3 bases: TGTGCCAGCTCACCACAGGGAGCGGGGAGCAATCAGCCCCAGCATTTT. The full variable domain, rest sourced from reference TRBV18 and TRBJ1-5, is NAGVMQNPRHLVRRRGQEARLRCSPMKGHSHVYWYRQLPEEGLKFMVYLQKENIIDESGMPKERFSAEFPKEGPSILRIQQVVRGDSAAYFCASSPQGAGSNQPQHFGDGTRLSIL.

This sequence joins TRBV6-2 or TRBV6-3 and TRBJ2-7; D is possibly TRBD1 (6 bases). V was shortened by 3 bases and J by 7 bases, with 10 bases between the two germline ends. The CDR3 runs to 12 residues. From germline, CDR1 is MNHEY and CDR2 SVGEGT. CDR3 DNA sequence: TGTGCCAGCAGTTATACAGGGCGGGAGCAGTACGTC. It yields the protein CASSYTGREQYV.

CDR3 sequence (DNA): TGTGCCAGCAGTTTAACGGGGTCGGTAATGGTATCACCCCTCCACTTT. It codes for CASSLTGSVMVSPLHF. The chain joins TRBV27 to TRBJ1-6; D is unresolved. V lost 2 bases and J lost 10, with 18 bases in between. Germline V gene data show CDR1 as MNHEY and CDR2 as SMNVEV (reference sequence). This CDR3 is 16 amino acids long.

J is TRBJ1-5 and V is TRBV6-2 or TRBV6-3, with no clear D. The CDR3 loop spans 13 amino acids. V was shortened by 0 bases and J by 6 bases, with 6 bases between the two germline ends. The germline V gene has CDR1 MNHEY and CDR2 SVGEGT. CDR3 loop: CASSYSSVQPQHF. The DNA of the CDR3 is TGTGCCAGCAGTTACTCCTCTGTTCAGCCCCAGCATTTT.

The chain carries TRBV3-1 (or the pseudogene TRBV3-2) and TRBJ2-3; TRBD2 matches at 8 bases. The V gene end was trimmed by 5 bases and the J gene end by 0 bases; junction bases not matched to a gene: 10. The CDR3 length is 17 residues. From germline, CDR1 is LGHDT and CDR2 YNNKEL (reference sequence). In DNA, the CDR3 is TGTGCCAGCAGCTTCCAACGGGGACTAGAGAGCACAGATACGCAGTATTTT. Translated: CASSFQRGLESTDTQYF.

The gene calls are TRBV7-3 and TRBJ2-1; 11 bases fit TRBD1. CDR3 length equals 15 residues. Unmatched junction bases numbered 10, after V lost 6 bases and J lost 9 bases. Germline loops: CDR1 SGHTA, CDR2 FQGTGA. In nucleotides, the CDR3 is TGTGCCAGCAGTCTCGGGACAGGGGGAGTTTTTGAGCAGTTCTTC. This sequence encodes CASSLGTGGVFEQFF.

This CDR3 reads CASSLGATFEAFF. The CDR3 DNA sequence: TGTGCCAGCAGCTTGGGGGCGACATTTGAAGCTTTCTTT. The chain links TRBV5-6 to TRBJ1-1; D not resolved. The CDR3 runs to 13 residues. Trimming took 0 bases from V and 7 from J, leaving 10 bases between them. Germline V gene data show CDR1 as SGHDT and CDR2 as YYEEEE.

V and J are TRBV6-5 and TRBJ1-1; D uncertain. Germline V gene lookup returns CDR1 MNHEY and CDR2 SVGAGI. The ends were cut back, 4 bases at V and 8 bases at J, with 11 bases in the middle. The CDR3 consists of 12 residues. The CDR3 spells CASSSTSREAFF. CDR3 sequence (DNA): TGTGCCAGCAGTTCCACTTCACGGGAAGCTTTCTTT.

This chain joins TRBV5-5 and TRBJ2-6; D remains ambiguous. V was clipped by 2 bases and J by 1 base, with 7 bases between them. The germline gives CDR1 SGHKS, CDR2 YYEKEE (reference sequence). This CDR3 has 15 amino acids. In DNA, the CDR3 is TGTGCCAGCAGCTTCACAGATTCTGGGGCCAACGTCCTGACTTTC. This gives the protein CASSFTDSGANVLTF. Variable domain in full (rest from reference TRBV5-5 and TRBJ2-6): DAGVTQSPTHLIKTRGQQVTLRCSPISGHKSVSWYQQVLGQGPQFIFQYYEKEERGRGNFPDRFSARQFPNYSSELNVNALLLGDSALYLCASSFTDSGANVLTFGAGSRLTVL.

In this sample, this clone turned up a few times. The DNA of the CDR3 is TGCGCCAGCAGTGACCCGTCCCGGGACAGGGTCGATGAGCAGTTCTTC. It specifies CASSDPSRDRVDEQFF. The gene calls are TRBV10-2 and TRBJ2-1, with 9 bases lining up with TRBD1. Germline V gene lookup returns CDR1 WSHSY and CDR2 SAAADI. This CDR3 comprises 16 residues. V was pared by 3 bases and J by 8 bases, with 11 bases of the junction left unmatched.

The chain combines TRBV6-5 with TRBJ2-1; D not certain. Germline CDR1 is MNHEY and CDR2 is SVGAGI. The CDR3 length is 13 residues. V gave up 6 bases and J gave up 7 bases, with 13 bases separating them. The CDR3 coding sequence is TGTGCCAGCAGCAACAGACAACAGAATGAGCAGTTCTTC. Its translation: CASSNRQQNEQFF.

V and J are TRBV18 and TRBJ1-4; TRBD1 is a possible D gene (5 bases). The CDR3 is made up of 15 amino acids. The germline V gene has CDR1 KGHSH and CDR2 LQKENI. The ends were cut back, 0 bases at V and 4 bases at J, with 9 bases in the middle. In DNA, the CDR3 is TGTGCCAGCTCACCACCGGGGCAGCTTAATGAAAAACTGTTTTTT. Amino acid sequence: CASSPPGQLNEKLFF.

The chain employs TRBV10-3 and TRBJ2-1; 9 nucleotides align to TRBD1. Trimming removed 4 bases from V and 9 bases from J; junction bases left unmatched: 7. The CDR3 consists of 14 residues. Germline V gene sequence: CDR1 ENHRY, CDR2 SYGVKD. The CDR3 loop is CAISGRTGEGEQFF. DNA for the CDR3: TGTGCCATCAGTGGGAGGACAGGGGAGGGTGAGCAGTTCTTC.

This CDR3 is CASKEAGAEKGWELFF. The CDR3 nucleotides are TGTGCCAGTAAGGAAGCGGGGGCCGAAAAAGGCTGGGAGCTGTTTTTT. The chain employs TRBV19 and TRBJ2-2, with 8 bases aligning to TRBD2. Germline loops: CDR1 LNHDA, CDR2 SQIVND (reference sequence). The V gene end was trimmed by 7 bases and the J gene end by 9 bases; junction bases not matched to a gene: 16. CDR3 length equals 16 residues.

The rearrangement links TRBV4-3 to TRBJ2-2; 7 bases align to TRBD1. The V and J ends lost 4 bases and 1 base, in that order; junction bases with no gene match: 3. Germline V gene lookup returns CDR1 LGHNA and CDR2 YSLEER. The CDR3 runs to 15 residues. The CDR3, as DNA: TGCGCCAGCAGCCCGGGGACAGAGAACACCGGGGAGCTGTTTTTT. This sequence encodes CASSPGTENTGELFF.

A note on this clone: This CDR3 is also generated by other DNA sequences in the sample. The chain employs TRBV5-1 and TRBJ1-2, with D perhaps matching TRBD1 (6 bases). The CDR3 consists of 14 residues. Trimming cost V 0 bases and J 1 base, with 7 bases left between them. Germline values: CDR1 SGHRS, CDR2 YFSETQ. CDR3: CASSLAGVNYGYTF. CDR3 sequence (DNA): TGCGCCAGCAGCTTGGCAGGGGTTAACTATGGCTACACCTTC. The whole variable domain, filled in from reference TRBV5-1 and TRBJ1-2, reads KAGVTQTPRYLIKTRGQQVTLSCSPISGHRSVSWYQQTPGQGLQFLFEYFSETQRNKGNFPGRFSGRQFSNSRSEMNVSTLELGDSALYLCASSLAGVNYGYTFGSGTRLTVV.